This paragraph covers one T cell receptor (beta chain) sequence. Sequencing used immunoSEQ multiplex PCR; TCRdb keeps in-frame clones, though not all of them. The table has a few hundred thousand clones, roughly 89% seen once. Trimming removed 1 base from V and 2 bases from J, with 11 bases in between. There are 15 residues in the CDR3. Germline CDR1 reads MNHEY; CDR2 reads SVGAGI. These data originate in a study of blood T cell repertoires in COVID-19. Seattle's cohort entered during active infection and was followed longitudinally. This sequence joins TRBV6-5 and TRBJ1-2, with a tentative D call TRBD1 (6 bases). The sample consisted of peripheral blood. This sequence was found in a woman aged 55-70 years with COVID-19, enrolled during active disease. The CDR3 DNA reads as TGTGCCAGCAGTTACTGGGGACAAGGGAACTATGGCTACACCTTC. Residues: CASSYWGQGNYGYTF.